The 20 T cell receptor beta chains given below trace back to one sample, sequenced in a study of T-cell reconstitution after alpha-beta-depleted transplantation in children. TCRbeta library preparation incorporated unique molecular identifiers. TCRdb re-analysed the PCR reads in MiXCR, keeping a single row per CDR3 protein. The table records approximately 490,000 distinct CDR3 sequences, 8% to 11% of them present only once. The sample was PBMCs, taken before TCRalphabeta/CD19-depleted stem cell transplant. These receptors were collected from a child aged 2-15 years with inherited bone marrow failure, due to receive a stem cell transplant.

This clonotype has only one observation. A read error may be the cause here, since a much bigger clone is one base away. J is TRBJ2-7 and V is TRBV5-1; 7 nucleotides align to TRBD1. Per the germline V gene, CDR1 is SGHRS and CDR2 is YFSETQ. This CDR3 is built from 14 residues. With V trimmed by 4 bases and J by 3 bases, 7 bases remained unmatched. CDR3 DNA sequence: TGCGCCAGCAGCCCTAAAGACAGGGTCTACGAGCAGTACTTC. The encoded protein is CASSPKDRVYEQYF.

Ten or more counts support this clonotype. This chain links TRBV7-2 with TRBJ1-2; no clear D gene. Per germline, CDR1 SGHTA and CDR2 FQGNSA. This CDR3 is built from 12 residues. V was trimmed by 2 bases and J by 5 bases, leaving 6 bases between them. The CDR3 DNA follows: TGTGCCAGCAGCTTAAGTGCGTATGGCTACACCTTC. It translates to CASSLSAYGYTF.

This clonotype has ten or more counts. The CDR3 bases are TGTGCCAGCAGTGAGGTAGCGGGAGGCACCGGGGAGCTGTTTTTT. Translating gives CASSEVAGGTGELFF. J is TRBJ2-2 and V is TRBV2, with 10 bases identical to TRBD2. CDR1 and CDR2 (germline): SNHLY, FYNNEI. The V segment lost 3 bases and the J segment 4 bases; nucleotides outside the gene matches: 2. This CDR3 comprises 15 residues.

This clonotype occurred many times. This chain joins TRBV12-3 or TRBV12-4 and TRBJ2-2, with D unresolved. The CDR3 consists of 15 residues. Deletions cut 3 bases from V and 0 bases from J, with 8 bases between. The CDR3 DNA is TGTGCCAGCAGTTTTTCGACATCGAACACCGGGGAGCTGTTTTTT. The encoded protein is CASSFSTSNTGELFF.

This clonotype has a handful of counts. The chain uses TRBV18 and TRBJ2-7; possibly TRBD1 for D (6 bases). This CDR3 spans 14 amino acids. Germline CDR1 reads KGHSH; CDR2 reads LQKENI. V was trimmed by 3 bases and J by 5 bases, leaving 14 bases between them. CDR3 in DNA: TGTGCCAGCTCACCCTTTGGGGGCGTCGACGAGCAGTACTTC. Residues: CASSPFGGVDEQYF.

V gene TRBV5-1 combines with J gene TRBJ2-1, with 9 bases fitting TRBD2. The J segment lost 2 bases and the V segment lost 5 bases, leaving 5 bases of the junction unmatched. The CDR3 spans 15 residues. Germline V gene sequence: CDR1 SGHRS, CDR2 YFSETQ. The CDR3 here is CASSASGTTYNEQFF. CDR3 in DNA: TGCGCCAGCAGTGCTAGCGGGACAACCTACAATGAGCAGTTCTTC. Full variable domain (remainder filled in from reference TRBV5-1 and TRBJ2-1): KAGVTQTPRYLIKTRGQQVTLSCSPISGHRSVSWYQQTPGQGLQFLFEYFSETQRNKGNFPGRFSGRQFSNSRSEMNVSTLELGDSALYLCASSASGTTYNEQFFGPGTRLTVL.

This chain connects TRBV9 to TRBJ2-7, with 9 bases fitting TRBD2. CDR3 length: 15 residues. The germline V gene encodes CDR1 SGDLS and CDR2 YYNGEE. Losses at the gene ends were 4 bases for V and 1 base for J; bases not matched to a gene: 6. The CDR3 loop is CASSPEREASYEQYF. DNA for the CDR3: TGTGCCAGCAGCCCCGAGCGGGAGGCTTCCTACGAGCAGTACTTC.

The chain joins TRBV11-1 to TRBJ2-3; 9 nucleotides match TRBD2. Germline assignment: CDR1 SGHAT and CDR2 FQDESV (reference sequence). The CDR3 loop spans 18 amino acids. V lost 2 bases to trimming and J lost 3 bases; unmatched junction nucleotides: 12. CDR3 sequence (DNA): TGTGCCAGCAGCTTATCGAGATATAGCGGGAGAGGAACAGATACGCAGTATTTT. Its protein is CASSLSRYSGRGTDTQYF.

The chain recombines TRBV27 with TRBJ1-1, with D hard to call. V was pared by 1 base and J by 4 bases, with 16 bases between. Germline assignment: CDR1 MNHEY and CDR2 SMNVEV (reference sequence). The CDR3 is made up of 16 amino acids. Here the CDR3 reads CASSLYRIPKTTEAFF. The CDR3, as DNA: TGTGCCAGCAGTTTATATCGAATACCCAAAACCACTGAAGCTTTCTTT.

This clonotype has at least ten counts. This sequence joins TRBV6-6 and TRBJ1-2; the D is unclear. The CDR3 extends over 13 amino acids. V gave up 6 bases and J gave up 5 bases, with 13 bases separating them. Germline CDR1 MNHNY, CDR2 SVGAGI (reference sequence). CDR3: CASSVSGDYGYTF. CDR3 bases: TGTGCCAGCAGCGTTAGTGGGGATTATGGCTACACCTTC.

This clonotype was seen many times. The chain is built from TRBV6-1 and TRBJ2-5; TRBD1 is a possible D gene (6 bases). The germline V gene has CDR1 MNHNS and CDR2 SASEGT. Deletions cut 8 bases from V and 5 bases from J, with 18 bases between. The CDR3 consists of 14 residues. The CDR3 loop is CASGTLGVGETQYF. In nucleotides, the CDR3 is TGTGCCAGCGGGACACTAGGGGTAGGGGAGACCCAGTACTTC.

Ten or more counts support this clonotype. J is TRBJ2-1 and V is TRBV19; D might be TRBD2 (6 bases). V was shortened by 4 bases and J by 4 bases, with 14 bases between the two germline ends. The germline CDR1 and CDR2 sequences are LNHDA and SQIVND (reference sequence). CDR3 length equals 15 residues. As DNA, the CDR3 is TGTGCCAGTAGTAAGGTAGCGGACCCTTACAATGAGCAGTTCTTC. Translated, it gives CASSKVADPYNEQFF.

This clonotype has a count of ten or more. The chain combines TRBV12-3 or TRBV12-4 with TRBJ2-1; 10 nucleotides agree with TRBD2. J gave up 9 bases and V 2 bases, and 7 bases lay outside the gene matches. The CDR3 runs 15 residues. The CDR3 DNA sequence: TGTGCCAGCAGTTTAATAGCGGGAGGAAAGGGTGAGCAGTTCTTC. Translation gives CASSLIAGGKGEQFF.

This clonotype was counted at least ten times. V and J are TRBV7-2 and TRBJ2-2; D ambiguous. In germline, CDR1 is SGHTA, CDR2 FQGNSA. This CDR3 comprises 13 residues. V lost 4 bases and J lost 0, with 3 bases in between. In DNA form, the CDR3 reads TGTGCCAGCAGCTCACCGAACACCGGGGAGCTGTTTTTT. Encoded protein: CASSSPNTGELFF.

In its sample, this clonotype was seen many times. The chain recombines TRBV27 with TRBJ2-7; 12 bases fit TRBD2. Trimming took 5 bases from V and 2 from J; bases not matched to a gene: 7. The CDR3 contains 16 residues. The germline V gene has CDR1 MNHEY and CDR2 SMNVEV (reference sequence). CDR3 protein: CASSPQTSGGTYEQYF. The CDR3 nucleotides read TGTGCCAGCAGTCCCCAAACTAGCGGGGGGACCTACGAGCAGTACTTC.

This clonotype was counted between two and nine times. V is TRBV11-2 and J is TRBJ2-2; D unresolved. In germline, CDR1 is SGHAT, CDR2 FQNNGV. This CDR3 is 12 amino acids long. The ends were cut back, 1 base at V and 7 bases at J, with 4 bases in the middle. CDR3 in DNA: TGTGCCAGCAGCTTAGGGATCGGGGAGCTGTTTTTT. It codes for CASSLGIGELFF.

In its sample, this clonotype was seen many times. V and J are TRBV28 and TRBJ1-5, with D possibly TRBD1 on 5 matching bases. V was clipped by 6 bases and J by 1 base, with 10 bases between them. Germline lookup yields CDR1 MDHEN and CDR2 SYDVKM. The CDR3 extends over 14 amino acids. CDR3 residues: CASRLRESNQPQHF. The CDR3 nucleotides read TGTGCCAGCAGACTCAGGGAGAGCAATCAGCCCCAGCATTTT.

About this clonotype: Compared with germline, one end of the junction differs, possibly owing to a read error. The V call is TRBV19, the J call TRBJ2-2; weak D call: TRBD1 (7 bases). Germline V gene sequence: CDR1 LNHDA, CDR2 SQIVND (reference sequence). The CDR3 consists of 14 residues. CDR3 sequence reads: CASSTGRNAGELFF. The CDR3 coding sequence is TGTGCCAGCTCGACAGGGAGGAACGCCGGGGAGCTGTTTTTT.

Notes on this clonotype: A much larger clone lies a single base off, so this may be a read error. For the CDR3, the DNA is TGCAGTGCTACATTAGCGAGTACCACAGATACGCAGTATTTT. Encoded protein: CSATLASTTDTQYF. V and J are TRBV20-1 and TRBJ2-3; D is possibly TRBD2 (5 bases). Trimming stripped 4 bases from V and 2 bases from J, with 13 bases between. CDR3 length equals 14 residues. CDR1 is DFQATT, CDR2 SNEGSKA, per germline (reference sequence).

At least ten counts were recorded for this clonotype. V and J are TRBV20-1 and TRBJ2-3; the D gene is possibly TRBD2 (6 bases). V was pared by 3 bases and J by 4 bases, with 20 bases between. CDR3 length: 16 residues. Germline V gene lookup returns CDR1 DFQATT and CDR2 SNEGSKA (reference sequence). The CDR3 reads CSASMRDEGPPDTQYF. The CDR3 bases are TGCAGTGCTAGTATGCGGGACGAGGGTCCCCCAGATACGCAGTATTTT.